These T cell receptor beta chains were read from a single sample in a study of blood T cell repertoires in COVID-19. Profiled with immunoSEQ multiplex PCR; TCRdb holds only in-frame clones, not every one. The sample carries 150,000 to 190,000 clones, 76% recorded once. The sample comprised peripheral blood. Receptor source: an elderly woman with acute or convalescent COVID-19. Both conserved end residues are part of each CDR3. The D gene is left open where the match is weak. The size of a clone is reported for some rows only, either as once, few or many, or as a class for expanded clones.

v_gene: TRBV19; j_gene: TRBJ2-7; abundance: -; d_gene: TRBD2; CDR3aa: CASSRLAGARKYF; CDR3nt: TGTGCCAGTAGTAGACTAGCGGGAGCTAGGAAGTACTTC
v_gene: TRBV6-2/TRBV6-3; j_gene: TRBJ2-2; abundance: few; d_gene: -; CDR3aa: CASSSGVTGELFF; CDR3nt: TGTGCCAGCAGTTCAGGGGTCACCGGGGAGCTGTTTTTT
v_gene: TRBV6-5; j_gene: TRBJ1-1; abundance: -; d_gene: -; CDR3aa: CASLGGREAFF; CDR3nt: TGTGCCAGTCTGGGGGGGCGTGAAGCTTTCTTT
v_gene: TRBV28; j_gene: TRBJ1-6; abundance: -; d_gene: -; CDR3aa: CASNAGRGNSPLHF; CDR3nt: TGTGCCAGCAATGCGGGGAGGGGGAATTCACCCCTCCACTTT
v_gene: TRBV18; j_gene: TRBJ1-1; abundance: -; d_gene: TRBD1; CDR3aa: CATYPTGATEAFF; CDR3nt: TGTGCCACCTACCCCACAGGGGCCACTGAAGCTTTCTTT
v_gene: TRBV7-9; j_gene: TRBJ2-7; abundance: few; d_gene: -; CDR3aa: CASSLVRQPYEQYF; CDR3nt: TGTGCCAGCAGCTTAGTGCGGCAACCCTACGAGCAGTACTTC
v_gene: TRBV5-1; j_gene: TRBJ1-3; abundance: -; d_gene: TRBD1; CDR3aa: CASSLDRVSGNTIYF; CDR3nt: TGCGCCAGCAGCTTAGACAGGGTATCTGGAAACACCATATATTTT
v_gene: TRBV5-1; j_gene: TRBJ2-2; abundance: -; d_gene: TRBD2; CDR3aa: CASTTSTGGKTGELFF; CDR3nt: TGCGCCAGCACCACCTCGACGGGAGGTAAAACCGGGGAGCTGTTTTTT
v_gene: TRBV7-8; j_gene: TRBJ1-4; abundance: many; d_gene: TRBD1; CDR3aa: CASSLRGLGQGSRRDEKLFF; CDR3nt: TGTGCCAGCAGCTTACGGGGGTTGGGACAGGGGTCTAGAAGGGATGAAAAACTGTTTTTT
v_gene: TRBV4-3; j_gene: TRBJ2-3; abundance: -; d_gene: TRBD1; CDR3aa: CASSQTGGGQGGQYF; CDR3nt: TGCGCCAGCAGCCAAACGGGCGGGGGACAGGGGGGGCAGTATTTT
v_gene: TRBV5-1; j_gene: TRBJ2-5; abundance: -; d_gene: -; CDR3aa: CASSLGRGDQETQYF; CDR3nt: TGCGCCAGCAGCTTGGGCAGGGGAGATCAAGAGACCCAGTACTTC
v_gene: TRBV29-1; j_gene: TRBJ2-7; abundance: -; d_gene: TRBD1; CDR3aa: CSAGQGYEQYF; CDR3nt: TGCAGCGCCGGACAGGGCTACGAGCAGTACTTC
v_gene: TRBV7-8; j_gene: TRBJ1-6; abundance: -; d_gene: -; CDR3aa: CASSLDEGPLHF; CDR3nt: TGTGCCAGCAGCTTAGACGAGGGACCCCTCCACTTT
v_gene: TRBV6-5; j_gene: TRBJ2-3; abundance: -; d_gene: TRBD1; CDR3aa: CASSTGDSTDTQYF; CDR3nt: TGTGCCAGCAGTACAGGGGATAGCACAGATACGCAGTATTTT
v_gene: TRBV4-1; j_gene: TRBJ1-5; abundance: -; d_gene: -; CDR3aa: CASSQAGHLNQPQHF; CDR3nt: TGCGCCAGCAGCCAAGCGGGACACCTCAATCAGCCCCAGCATTTT